Each of the 24 T cell receptor beta chains below was sequenced from the same sample in a study of response to subunit inactivated influenza vaccine. TCRdb reprocessed the RT-PCR reads via MiXCR and lists one record per CDR3 protein. The table includes hundreds of thousands of distinct CDR3 sequences, roughly 14% detected once. Sample: PBMCs from blood, taken 12 days after vaccination. Receptors were obtained from a man aged 45-60 years who received an inactivated influenza vaccine.

Ten or more counts support this clonotype. V usage is TRBV7-2 and J usage is TRBJ2-6; tentative D call: TRBD1 (6 bases). CDR3 size: 18 residues. Germline lookup yields CDR1 SGHTA and CDR2 FQGNSA. The V end was cut by 5 bases, the J end by 1 base, with 18 bases between. CDR3 nucleotide sequence: TGTGCCAGCAGCAGGCAGACAGGCCCGGGATCTGGGGCCAACGTCCTGACTTTC. This translates into CASSRQTGPGSGANVLTF.

The J gene is TRBJ1-5, the V gene TRBV19, with D possibly TRBD1 on 5 matching bases. V was pared by 7 bases and J by 1 base, with 11 bases between. CDR1 is LNHDA, CDR2 SQIVND, per germline (reference sequence). This CDR3 region has 14 residues. The CDR3 here is CASTTRQSNQPQHF. The CDR3 DNA reads as TGTGCCAGTACCACCAGACAGAGCAATCAGCCCCAGCATTTT.

The chain uses TRBV27 and TRBJ2-5, with 7 bases aligning to TRBD2. The J segment lost 7 bases and the V segment lost 5 bases, leaving 10 bases of the junction unmatched. Germline values: CDR1 MNHEY, CDR2 SMNVEV (reference sequence). The CDR3 has 14 residues. CDR3 coding DNA: TGTGCCAGCAGTCCCGGGACTATCGGTGCGACCCAGTACTTC. Translation gives CASSPGTIGATQYF.

This clonotype was seen a few times. J is TRBJ2-1 and V is TRBV3-1; D is uncertain. Between the trimmed V and J ends, which lost 2 bases and 2 bases, there was a span of 10 bases. The germline gives CDR1 LGHDT, CDR2 YNNKEL (reference sequence). The CDR3 is 15 amino acids. CDR3 bases: TGTGCCAGCAGCCAAACAAGACCGACCTACAATGAGCAGTTCTTC. It codes for CASSQTRPTYNEQFF.

The V call is TRBV20-1, the J call TRBJ2-1; D may be TRBD1 or TRBD2 (5 bases each). CDR3 length: 14 amino acids. Trimming cost V 7 bases and J 4 bases, with 17 bases left between them. In germline, CDR1 is DFQATT, CDR2 SNEGSKA (reference sequence). CDR3 sequence (DNA): TGCAGTGTCATCCGACAGAGGGGTTACAATGAGCAGTTCTTC. The encoded protein is CSVIRQRGYNEQFF.

This clonotype was seen more than once but under ten times. The V and J genes are TRBV11-2 and TRBJ2-7; D gene uncertain. Germline lookup yields CDR1 SGHAT and CDR2 FQNNGV. The CDR3 runs 15 residues. The germline V and J ends were trimmed by 1 base and 5 bases, with 15 bases remaining between them. CDR3 protein: CASSLVGRVPDEQYF. In nucleotides, the CDR3 is TGTGCCAGCAGCTTAGTTGGTAGGGTACCCGACGAGCAGTACTTC.

In this sample, this clonotype turned up many times. This chain uses TRBV5-1 with TRBJ2-7; D perhaps matches TRBD2 (6 bases). The CDR3 sequence is 15 residues long. V was trimmed by 1 base and J by 4 bases, leaving 15 bases between them. CDR1 and CDR2 from the germline V gene are SGHRS and YFSETQ. The CDR3 sequence: CASSLSPGSGYEQYF. The DNA of the CDR3 is TGCGCCAGCAGCTTGAGCCCAGGCAGCGGGTACGAGCAGTACTTC. The complete variable domain, with remaining parts taken from reference TRBV5-1 and TRBJ2-7, reads KAGVTQTPRYLIKTRGQQVTLSCSPISGHRSVSWYQQTPGQGLQFLFEYFSETQRNKGNFPGRFSGRQFSNSRSEMNVSTLELGDSALYLCASSLSPGSGYEQYFGPGTRLTVT.

The chain combines TRBV20-1 with TRBJ2-5, with unresolved D. The germline V gene has CDR1 DFQATT and CDR2 SNEGSKA (reference sequence). CDR3 length: 14 residues. V was shortened by 2 bases and J by 2 bases, with 12 bases between the two germline ends. The CDR3 bases are TGCAGTGCTAGACCCTGGGGTTTACAAGAGACCCAGTACTTC. Translated, it gives CSARPWGLQETQYF.

This chain connects TRBV2 to TRBJ2-1, with D uncertain. The CDR3 runs 15 residues. Germline values: CDR1 SNHLY, CDR2 FYNNEI. Trimming took off 0 bases at V and 7 bases at J, with 13 bases between the two ends. Here the CDR3 DNA reads TGTGCCAGCAGTGAAGCACTAAGAGGCGAGAATGAGCAGTTCTTC. Translated, it gives CASSEALRGENEQFF.

This clonotype was picked up a small number of times. This chain connects TRBV6-5 to TRBJ2-3; D gene unclear. Trimming shortened V by 0 bases and J by 6 bases, and 7 bases separated the two germline ends. Germline V lookup: CDR1 MNHEY, CDR2 SVGAGI. This CDR3 comprises 13 residues. The CDR3 loop is CASSYSVSDTQYF. As DNA, the CDR3 is TGTGCCAGCAGTTACTCGGTTTCTGATACGCAGTATTTT.

The J gene is TRBJ1-4, the V gene TRBV18; a possible D gene is TRBD1 (5 bases). Per germline, CDR1 KGHSH and CDR2 LQKENI. The CDR3 contains 13 residues. Trimming stripped 0 bases from V and 16 bases from J, with 15 bases between. The CDR3 region has the DNA TGTGCCAGCTCACCACCCGGGGGTGGAATCCCGTTTTTT. This gives the protein CASSPPGGGIPFF.

This clonotype was seen a handful of times. The V and J genes are TRBV7-2 and TRBJ1-6; D remains ambiguous. The CDR3 loop spans 12 amino acids. The ends were cut back, 1 base at V and 11 bases at J, with 6 bases in the middle. CDR1 SGHTA and CDR2 FQGNSA come from the germline V gene. The CDR3 DNA is TGTGCCAGCAGCTTAGAGTATGCACCCCTCCACTTT. Its protein is CASSLEYAPLHF.

The rearrangement joins TRBV5-1 to TRBJ2-5; TRBD1 aligns across 7 bases. This CDR3 comprises 13 residues. Germline-derived CDR1 and CDR2 are SGHRS and YFSETQ. V shed 3 bases, J shed 3 bases, and the junction held 2 bases outside the gene matches. The CDR3 coding sequence is TGCGCCAGCAGCTGGGGGACAGAAGAGACCCAGTACTTC. This codes for CASSWGTEETQYF.

This sequence joins TRBV18 and TRBJ1-4; D gene uncertain. Per the germline V gene, CDR1 is KGHSH and CDR2 is LQKENI. The CDR3 covers 13 residues. V shed 1 base and J shed 8 bases, with 8 bases lying between them. In DNA form, the CDR3 reads TGTGCCAGCTCACCACGAGAAAGCGAAAAACTGTTTTTT. Protein sequence: CASSPRESEKLFF.

This clonotype was recorded many times. J is TRBJ2-5 and V is TRBV12-3 or TRBV12-4; D is uncertain. This CDR3 spans 12 amino acids. Trimming removed 5 bases from V and 7 bases from J, with 11 bases in between. The CDR3: CASSPSSGTQYF. The CDR3 nucleotides read TGTGCCAGCAGTCCCTCATCCGGGACCCAGTACTTC.

V usage is TRBV9 and J usage is TRBJ2-3; D gene uncertain. The V gene's germline CDR1 is SGDLS and CDR2 YYNGEE. CDR3 length equals 16 residues. V lost 0 bases and J 4 bases, leaving 15 bases between the germline ends. The CDR3 DNA is TGTGCCAGCAGCGTAGGGCAGTTGAGGCAGCCAGATACGCAGTATTTT. It encodes CASSVGQLRQPDTQYF. Combining the CDR3 with reference TRBV9 and TRBJ2-3 gives the whole variable domain DSGVTQTPKHLITATGQRVTLRCSPRSGDLSVYWYQQSLDQGLQFLIQYYNGEERAKGNILERFSAQQFPDLHSELNLSSLELGDSALYFCASSVGQLRQPDTQYFGPGTRLTVL.

In DNA form, the CDR3 reads TGTGCCAGCAGCTTCCAAGGGGGACAGGGGGCCGGGGAGCTGTTTTTT. It codes for CASSFQGGQGAGELFF. The chain employs TRBV7-3 and TRBJ2-2; 11 positions match TRBD1. Germline V CDR1 and CDR2: SGHTA, FQGTGA. This CDR3 has 16 residues. V dropped 3 bases and J dropped 6; count of bases not matched to a gene: 6.

This clonotype has ten or more counts. The chain recombines TRBV9 with TRBJ2-3, with 7 bases fitting TRBD2. Germline V CDR1 and CDR2: SGDLS, YYNGEE. This CDR3 spans 12 amino acids. The J segment lost 15 bases and the V segment lost 4 bases, leaving 11 bases of the junction unmatched. As DNA, the CDR3 is TGTGCCAGCAGCACCTCTAGCGGCCCCCCATATTTT. It encodes CASSTSSGPPYF.

The gene calls are TRBV19 and TRBJ2-7, with 9 bases lining up with TRBD1. The CDR3 loop spans 13 amino acids. The V gene's germline CDR1 is LNHDA and CDR2 SQIVND (reference sequence). V was pared by 9 bases and J by 3 bases, with 6 bases of the junction left unmatched. The CDR3 DNA follows: TGTGCCAGCCCCGGGACAGGGTACTACGAGCAGTACTTC. It translates to CASPGTGYYEQYF.

A few counts support this clonotype. CDR3 protein: CASRTGVVDTEAFF. The CDR3 DNA reads TGTGCCAGCAGGACAGGGGTGGTTGACACTGAAGCTTTCTTT. The rearrangement uses TRBV7-2 and TRBJ1-1; 8 bases line up with TRBD1. Germline V gene data show CDR1 as SGHTA and CDR2 as FQGNSA. The CDR3 has 14 amino acids. With 6 bases clipped from V and 3 bases from J, the junction kept 6 bases outside the gene matches. Together with reference TRBV7-2 and TRBJ1-1, the CDR3 gives the full variable domain: GAGVSQSPSNKVTEKGKDVELRCDPISGHTALYWYRQSLGQGLEFLIYFQGNSAPDKSGLPSDRFSAERTGGSVSTLTIQRTQQEDSAVYLCASRTGVVDTEAFFGQGTRLTVV.

The chain is built from TRBV6-2 or TRBV6-3 and TRBJ2-3; D unresolved. CDR1 is MNHEY and CDR2 is SVGEGT in the germline V gene. V lost 7 bases, J lost 7 bases, and 12 bases lay in between. The CDR3 contains 12 residues. For the CDR3, the DNA is TGTGCCAGCACTCACCGCTCTCATACGCAGTATTTT. It codes for CASTHRSHTQYF.

This clonotype was counted ten times or more. The CDR3 region is CASSLSGSTEAFF. The CDR3 bases are TGTGCCAGCAGCCTATCAGGTAGCACTGAAGCTTTCTTT. This chain joins TRBV7-3 and TRBJ1-1; D is ambiguous. Per the germline V gene, CDR1 is SGHTA and CDR2 is FQGTGA. Deletions cut 5 bases from V and 4 bases from J, with 11 bases between. The CDR3 has 13 amino acids.

This clonotype was picked up a small number of times. This chain joins TRBV18 and TRBJ2-7, with D perhaps being TRBD1 or TRBD2 (5 bases each). Trimming cost V 0 bases and J 3 bases, with 15 bases left between them. The germline V gene has CDR1 KGHSH and CDR2 LQKENI. The CDR3 consists of 16 residues. The CDR3, as DNA: TGTGCCAGCTCACCACCGGGGCTAGGTGGGAGCTACGAGCAGTACTTC. This codes for CASSPPGLGGSYEQYF.

This clonotype was counted only a few times. The rearrangement joins TRBV18 to TRBJ2-3, with 12 bases lining up with TRBD2. The CDR3 sequence is 16 residues long. CDR1 is KGHSH, CDR2 LQKENI, per germline. V dropped 3 bases and J dropped 3; count of bases not matched to a gene: 4. The CDR3 sequence: CASSPRTSGMTDTQYF. CDR3 DNA sequence: TGTGCCAGCTCACCGCGGACTAGCGGGATGACAGATACGCAGTATTTT.